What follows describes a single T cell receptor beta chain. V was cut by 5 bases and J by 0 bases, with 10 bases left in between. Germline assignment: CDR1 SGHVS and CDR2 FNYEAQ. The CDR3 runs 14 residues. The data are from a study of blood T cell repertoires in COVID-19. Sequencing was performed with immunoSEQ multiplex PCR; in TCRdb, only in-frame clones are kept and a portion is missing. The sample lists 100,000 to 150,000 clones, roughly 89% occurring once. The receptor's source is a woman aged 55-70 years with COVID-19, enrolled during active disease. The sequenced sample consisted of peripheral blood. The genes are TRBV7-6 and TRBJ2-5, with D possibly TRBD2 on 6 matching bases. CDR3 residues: CASSPLAYQETQYF. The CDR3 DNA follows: TGTGCCAGCAGCCCTCTAGCGTACCAAGAGACCCAGTACTTC.